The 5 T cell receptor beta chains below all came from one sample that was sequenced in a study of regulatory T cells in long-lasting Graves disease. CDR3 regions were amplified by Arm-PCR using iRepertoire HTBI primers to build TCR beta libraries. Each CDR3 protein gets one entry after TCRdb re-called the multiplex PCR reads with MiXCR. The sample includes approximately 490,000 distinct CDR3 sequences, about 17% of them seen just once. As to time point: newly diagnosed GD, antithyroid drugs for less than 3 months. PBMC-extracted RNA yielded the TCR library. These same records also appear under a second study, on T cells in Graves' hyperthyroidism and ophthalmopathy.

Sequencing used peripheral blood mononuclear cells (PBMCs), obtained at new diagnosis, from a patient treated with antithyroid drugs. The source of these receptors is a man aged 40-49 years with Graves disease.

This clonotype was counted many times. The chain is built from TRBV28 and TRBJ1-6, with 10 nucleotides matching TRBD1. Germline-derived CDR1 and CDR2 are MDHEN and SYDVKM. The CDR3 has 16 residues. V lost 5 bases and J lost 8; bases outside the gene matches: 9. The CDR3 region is CASSLRRQGAYSPLHF. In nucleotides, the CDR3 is TGTGCCAGCAGTCTCCGCCGACAGGGGGCTTATTCACCCCTCCACTTT.

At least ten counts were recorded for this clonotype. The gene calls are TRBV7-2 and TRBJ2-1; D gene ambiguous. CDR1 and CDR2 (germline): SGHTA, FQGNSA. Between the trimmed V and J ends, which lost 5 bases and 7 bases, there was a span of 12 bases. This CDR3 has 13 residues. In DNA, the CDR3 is TGTGCCAGCAGCCGAGATAATGGGAATGAGCAGTTCTTC. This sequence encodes CASSRDNGNEQFF.

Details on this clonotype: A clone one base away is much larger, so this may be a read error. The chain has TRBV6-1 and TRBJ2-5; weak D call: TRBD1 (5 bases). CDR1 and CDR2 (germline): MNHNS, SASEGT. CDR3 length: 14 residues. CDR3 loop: CVSSDTGAQETQYF. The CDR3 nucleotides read TGTGTCAGCAGTGATACAGGAGCCCAAGAGACCCAGTACTTC.

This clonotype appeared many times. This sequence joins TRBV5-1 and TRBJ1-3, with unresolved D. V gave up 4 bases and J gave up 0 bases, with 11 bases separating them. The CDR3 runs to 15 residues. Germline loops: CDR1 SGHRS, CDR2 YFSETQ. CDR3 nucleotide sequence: TGCGCCAGCAGCCCAGGTTATAACTCTGGAAACACCATATATTTT. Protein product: CASSPGYNSGNTIYF.

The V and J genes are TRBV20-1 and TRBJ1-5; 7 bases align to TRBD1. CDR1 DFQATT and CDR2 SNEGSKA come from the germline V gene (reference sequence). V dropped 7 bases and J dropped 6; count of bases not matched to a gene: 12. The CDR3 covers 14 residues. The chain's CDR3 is CSVRTGDNGQPQHF. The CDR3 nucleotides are TGCAGTGTCAGAACAGGGGATAACGGTCAGCCCCAGCATTTT.